A selection of T cell receptor beta chains follows, all from one sample in a study of T cell responses to AZD1222 COVID-19 vaccine. Clones were read by immunoSEQ multiplex PCR, and TCRdb kept only the in-frame ones, dropping some. Counted here are about 130,000 clones, roughly 85% occurring once; the ten biggest clones make up 7.6%. This specimen consisted of peripheral blood, obtained on day 0 of AZD1222 vaccination. The receptor set was obtained from an adult in good health. CDR3s include the opening cysteine and the closing phenylalanine or tryptophan. A D gene is named only where the DNA matches it firmly. Only some rows state a clone size, as once, few, many or a class for expanded clones.

j_gene,d_gene,abundance,v_gene,CDR3aa,CDR3nt
TRBJ2-3,TRBD1,.,TRBV6-5,CASVDRVADTQYF,TGTGCCAGCGTGGACAGGGTCGCAGATACGCAGTATTTT
TRBJ2-5,.,.,TRBV5-1,CASSLIPQETQYF,TGCGCCAGCAGCTTGATCCCCCAAGAGACCCAGTACTTC
TRBJ2-5,TRBD2,.,TRBV9,CASSAAGRTETQYF,TGTGCCAGCAGTGCAGCGGGGCGGACAGAGACCCAGTACTTC
TRBJ2-2,TRBD2,.,TRBV14,CASSQVLGLAGAGTGELFF,TGTGCCAGCAGCCAAGTACTGGGACTAGCGGGAGCCGGCACCGGGGAGCTGTTTTTT
TRBJ2-1,.,.,TRBV19,CASSPQLVSSYNEQFF,TGTGCCAGTAGCCCTCAACTAGTATCGTCCTACAATGAGCAGTTCTTC
TRBJ2-2,.,.,TRBV12-3/TRBV12-4,CASRASGELFF,TGTGCCAGCAGGGCTAGTGGGGAGCTGTTTTTT
TRBJ2-1,TRBD2,.,TRBV30,CAGAGGRNEQFF,TGTGCCGGAGCGGGGGGGCGGAATGAGCAGTTCTTC
TRBJ2-3,.,.,TRBV19,CASSPRDASDTQYF,TGTGCCAGTAGCCCCCGGGACGCCTCAGATACGCAGTATTTT
TRBJ1-6,.,.,TRBV12-3/TRBV12-4,CASSFRGDSPLHF,TGTGCCAGCAGTTTTCGAGGGGATTCACCCCTCCACTTT
TRBJ1-1,TRBD1,.,TRBV5-1,CASSSTGKNTEAFF,TGCGCCAGCAGCTCGACAGGGAAGAACACTGAAGCTTTCTTT
TRBJ1-6,.,.,TRBV5-1,CASSLGQDNSPLHF,TGCGCCAGCAGCTTGGGGCAGGATAATTCACCCCTCCACTTT
TRBJ1-5,.,.,TRBV28,CASSFGTGHQPQHF,TGTGCCAGCAGCTTCGGGACGGGACATCAGCCCCAGCATTTT
TRBJ1-2,TRBD1,.,TRBV19,CASTPQGTGGWIGYTF,TGTGCCAGTACCCCCCAGGGGACAGGGGGATGGATCGGCTACACCTTC
TRBJ1-3,TRBD1,.,TRBV15,CATSGNRGTTGNTIYF,TGTGCCACCAGCGGAAACAGGGGGACTACTGGAAACACCATATATTTT
TRBJ2-1,TRBD2,.,TRBV5-4,CASSSAPPTSGSPNEQFF,TGTGCCAGCAGCTCCGCCCCGCCGACTAGCGGGTCCCCCAATGAGCAGTTCTTC
TRBJ1-2,.,.,TRBV4-3,CASSQDPPGYGYTF,TGCGCCAGCAGCCAAGATCCCCCAGGCTATGGCTACACCTTC
TRBJ1-1,TRBD1,.,TRBV4-1,CASSPGQMNTEAFF,TGCGCCAGCAGTCCGGGACAGATGAACACTGAAGCTTTCTTT
TRBJ1-3,.,.,TRBV19,CASSEQSSGNTIYF,TGTGCCAGTAGTGAGCAGAGCTCTGGAAACACCATATATTTT
TRBJ2-3,.,.,TRBV18,CATYRGGGTDTQYF,TGTGCCACCTACAGGGGCGGGGGCACAGATACGCAGTATTTT
TRBJ1-2,.,.,TRBV6-5,CTSSSKGLGSPRYTF,TGTACCAGCAGTTCAAAAGGTCTTGGGAGTCCGCGCTACACCTTC
TRBJ2-5,.,.,TRBV5-1,CASSSTGPLPETQYF,TGCGCCAGCAGCTCGACGGGACCCCTGCCGGAGACCCAGTACTTC
TRBJ1-1,.,.,TRBV9,CASSAALGRNTEAFF,TGTGCCAGCAGCGCAGCCCTGGGCCGGAACACTGAAGCTTTCTTT
TRBJ1-5,TRBD1,.,TRBV6-1,CASSGNDRVKSQPQHF,TGTGCCAGCAGTGGGAACGACAGGGTGAAGAGTCAGCCCCAGCATTTT
TRBJ1-6,.,.,TRBV3-1/TRBV3-2,CASSQGSGMGNSPLHF,TGTGCCAGCAGCCAAGGGTCAGGGATGGGAAATTCACCCCTCCACTTT
TRBJ1-5,.,.,TRBV6-5,CASNMGPTRSQPQHF,TGTGCCAGCAATATGGGGCCGACCCGAAGTCAGCCCCAGCATTTT
TRBJ2-1,.,once,TRBV30,CAWGYSYNEQFF,TGTGCCTGGGGGTATTCCTACAATGAGCAGTTCTTC
TRBJ2-5,.,.,TRBV15,CATSRDVGYQETQYF,TGTGCCACCAGCAGAGATGTAGGGTACCAAGAGACCCAGTACTTC
TRBJ2-7,TRBD1,.,TRBV5-5,CASSRVQGGRNEQYF,TGTGCCAGCAGCCGTGTACAGGGGGGTAGGAACGAGCAGTACTTC
TRBJ2-2,.,.,TRBV28,CASSSGGIGELFF,TGTGCCAGCAGTTCTGGCGGTATCGGGGAGCTGTTTTTT
TRBJ1-6,TRBD1,.,TRBV3-1/TRBV3-2,CASSPGGDRGSPLHF,TGTGCCAGCAGCCCGGGGGGGGACAGGGGTTCACCCCTCCACTTT
TRBJ1-1,.,once,TRBV11-2,CASRQRGAGILNTEAFF,TGTGCCAGCAGACAGCGAGGAGCAGGGATCTTAAACACTGAAGCTTTCTTT
TRBJ1-4,TRBD1,.,TRBV7-9,CASSLKGAGGEKLFF,TGTGCCAGCAGCTTAAAGGGGGCAGGTGGTGAAAAACTGTTTTTT
TRBJ1-2,.,.,TRBV11-2,CASSSTGSSYGYTF,TGTGCCAGCAGCTCTACAGGATCTAGCTATGGCTACACCTTC
TRBJ2-6,.,.,TRBV28,CASGTGSPGANVLTF,TGTGCCAGCGGAACCGGGAGTCCTGGGGCCAACGTCCTGACTTTC
TRBJ1-5,.,.,TRBV9,CASSVGTGFQPQHF,TGTGCCAGCAGCGTAGGAACGGGGTTTCAGCCCCAGCATTTT
TRBJ2-7,.,.,TRBV6-6,CASLDLGTGSYEQYF,TGTGCCAGCCTCGATTTGGGGACGGGCTCCTACGAGCAGTACTTC
TRBJ1-1,TRBD1,few,TRBV7-9,CASSPKARGKNTEAFF,TGTGCCAGCAGCCCAAAGGCCAGGGGGAAGAACACTGAAGCTTTCTTT